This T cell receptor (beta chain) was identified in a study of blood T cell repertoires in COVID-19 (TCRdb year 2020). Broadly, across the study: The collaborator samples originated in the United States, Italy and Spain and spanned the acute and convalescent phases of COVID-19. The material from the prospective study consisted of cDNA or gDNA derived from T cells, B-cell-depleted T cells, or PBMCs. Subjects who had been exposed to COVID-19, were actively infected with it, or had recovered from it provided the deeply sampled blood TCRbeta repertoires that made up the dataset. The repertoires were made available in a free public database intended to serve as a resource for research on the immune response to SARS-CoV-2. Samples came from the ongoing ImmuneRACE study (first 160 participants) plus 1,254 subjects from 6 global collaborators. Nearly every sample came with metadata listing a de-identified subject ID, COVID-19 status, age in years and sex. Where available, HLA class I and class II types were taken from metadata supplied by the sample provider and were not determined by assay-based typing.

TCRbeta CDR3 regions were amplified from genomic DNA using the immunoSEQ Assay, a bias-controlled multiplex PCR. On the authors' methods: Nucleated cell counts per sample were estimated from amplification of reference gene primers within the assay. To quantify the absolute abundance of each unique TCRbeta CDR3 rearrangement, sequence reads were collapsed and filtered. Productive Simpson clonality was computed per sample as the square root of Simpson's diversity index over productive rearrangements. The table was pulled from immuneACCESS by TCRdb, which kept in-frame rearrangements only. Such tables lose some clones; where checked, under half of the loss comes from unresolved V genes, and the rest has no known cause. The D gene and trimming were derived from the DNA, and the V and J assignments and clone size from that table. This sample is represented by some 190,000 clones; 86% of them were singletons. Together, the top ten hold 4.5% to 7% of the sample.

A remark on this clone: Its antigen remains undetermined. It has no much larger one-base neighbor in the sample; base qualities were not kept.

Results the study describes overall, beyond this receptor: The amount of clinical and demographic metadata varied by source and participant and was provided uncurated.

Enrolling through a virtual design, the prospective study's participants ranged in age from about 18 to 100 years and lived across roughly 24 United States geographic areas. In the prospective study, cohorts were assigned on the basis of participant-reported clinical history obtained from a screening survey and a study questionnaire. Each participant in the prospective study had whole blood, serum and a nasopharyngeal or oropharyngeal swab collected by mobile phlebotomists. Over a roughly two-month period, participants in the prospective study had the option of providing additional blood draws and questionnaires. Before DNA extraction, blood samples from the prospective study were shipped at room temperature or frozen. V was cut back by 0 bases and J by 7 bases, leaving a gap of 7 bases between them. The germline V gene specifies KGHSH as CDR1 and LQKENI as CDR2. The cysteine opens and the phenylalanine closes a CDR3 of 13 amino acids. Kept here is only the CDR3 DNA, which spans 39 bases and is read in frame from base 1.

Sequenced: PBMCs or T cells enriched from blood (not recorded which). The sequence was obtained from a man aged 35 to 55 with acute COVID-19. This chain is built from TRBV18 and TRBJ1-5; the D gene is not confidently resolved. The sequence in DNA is TGTGCCAGCTCACCACCGTCGGGACAGCCCCAGCATTTT. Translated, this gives CASSPPSGQPQHF.